The present TCR beta chain was sequenced within a study of response to subunit inactivated influenza vaccine. Study outcomes and limitations: Authors suggested each seasonal flu vaccination may recruit only limited numbers of new T cells.

CDR1 is LGHDT, CDR2 YNNKEL, per germline (reference sequence). Trimming left V 0 bases short and J 9 bases short, with 8 bases between. The CDR3 has 12 amino acids. MiXCR was run by TCRdb on the RT-PCR reads, yielding one entry per CDR3 protein. Of roughly 710,000 distinct CDR3 sequences listed, 14% are singletons. The table lists this clonotype with a few counts. Antigen unknown. The receptor was derived from a man aged 50 or older who received an inactivated influenza vaccine. The sample here was PBMCs from blood, taken around two weeks before vaccination. The genes are TRBV3-1 and TRBJ1-1; unclear D gene. The CDR3 sequence is CASSQDVSKAFF. The CDR3 DNA is TGTGCCAGCAGCCAAGATGTGAGTAAAGCTTTCTTT.